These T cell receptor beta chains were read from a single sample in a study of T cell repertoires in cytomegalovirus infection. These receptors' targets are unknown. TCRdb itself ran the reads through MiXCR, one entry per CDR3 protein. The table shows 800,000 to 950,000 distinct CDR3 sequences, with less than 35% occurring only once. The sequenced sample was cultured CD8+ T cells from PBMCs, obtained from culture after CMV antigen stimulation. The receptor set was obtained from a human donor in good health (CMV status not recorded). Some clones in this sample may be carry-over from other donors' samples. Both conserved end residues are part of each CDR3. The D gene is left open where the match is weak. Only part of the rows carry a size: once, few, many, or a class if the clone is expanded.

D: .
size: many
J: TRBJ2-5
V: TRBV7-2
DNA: TGTGCCAGCAGCCGCAGTCATAGGGGGGAGACCCAGTACTTC
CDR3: CASSRSHRGETQYF

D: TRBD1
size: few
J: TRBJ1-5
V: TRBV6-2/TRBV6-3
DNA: TGTGCCAGCATGAACAGGGGCCCCAATCAGCCCCAGCATTTT
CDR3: CASMNRGPNQPQHF

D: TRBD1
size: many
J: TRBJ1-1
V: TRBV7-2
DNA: TGTGCCAGCAGCTTAGAGGCAGGGGGCTGGAACACTGAAGCTTTCTTT
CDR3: CASSLEAGGWNTEAFF

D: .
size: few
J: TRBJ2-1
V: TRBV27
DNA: TGTGCCAGCAGTTTGTCGGGGGGCGCGAGTCAAGAGCAGTTCTTC
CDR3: CASSLSGGASQEQFF

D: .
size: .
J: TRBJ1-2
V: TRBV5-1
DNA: TGCGCCAGCAGCTACCAGGCGGAGGGGGATGGCTACACCTTC
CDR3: CASSYQAEGDGYTF

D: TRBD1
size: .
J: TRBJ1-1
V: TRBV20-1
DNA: TGCAGTGCTAGAGCTGAGACAGGGGGACCGAACACTGAAGCTTTCTTT
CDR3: CSARAETGGPNTEAFF

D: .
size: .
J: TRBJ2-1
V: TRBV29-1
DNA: TGCAGCGTTGATGGCCGGGATGAGCAGTTCTTC
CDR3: CSVDGRDEQFF

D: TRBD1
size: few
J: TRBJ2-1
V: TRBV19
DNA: TGTGCCAGTAGTCTTACAGGGGGCATGAACAATGAGCAGTTCTTC
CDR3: CASSLTGGMNNEQFF

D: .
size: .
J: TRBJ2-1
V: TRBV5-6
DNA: TGTGCCAGCTTGGGCCCCCTCCGATCCTACAATGAGCAGTTCTTC
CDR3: CASLGPLRSYNEQFF

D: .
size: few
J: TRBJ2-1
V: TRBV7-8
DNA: TGTGCCAGCAGCTTCGTCGGGTCTCAAAGCTCCTACAATGAGCAGTTCTTC
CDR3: CASSFVGSQSSYNEQFF

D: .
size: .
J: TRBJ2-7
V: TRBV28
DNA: TGTGCCAGCAGTAACGACTGGATGGAGTTCGTACGCTACGAGCAGTACTTC
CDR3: CASSNDWMEFVRYEQYF

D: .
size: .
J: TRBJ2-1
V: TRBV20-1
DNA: TGCAGTGCTAGGGGCGATACAGCCTCCTACAATGAGCAGTTCTTC
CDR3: CSARGDTASYNEQFF

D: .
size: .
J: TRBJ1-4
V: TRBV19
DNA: TGTGCCACGGAGGGAGGCGAAAAACTGTTTTTT
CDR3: CATEGGEKLFF

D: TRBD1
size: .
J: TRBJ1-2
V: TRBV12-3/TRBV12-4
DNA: TGTGCCAGCAGTTTCGGACAGGCCTATGGCTACACCTTC
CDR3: CASSFGQAYGYTF

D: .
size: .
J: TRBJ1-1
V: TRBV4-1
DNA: TGCGCCAGCAGCCAAGATCCCAGGGTTGGCACTGAAGCTTTCTTT
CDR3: CASSQDPRVGTEAFF

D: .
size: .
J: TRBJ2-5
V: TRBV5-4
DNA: TGTGCCAGCAGCTTGGAGGTAGTTGATCCCCAAGAGACCCAGTACTTC
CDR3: CASSLEVVDPQETQYF

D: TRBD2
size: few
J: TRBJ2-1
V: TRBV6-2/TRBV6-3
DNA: TGTGCCAGTTCGGCGGGGGGGCTGAATGAGCAGTTCTTC
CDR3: CASSAGGLNEQFF

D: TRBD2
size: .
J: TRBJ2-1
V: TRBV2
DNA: TGTGCCAGCAGTGGGGGACTAGCGGGACGGTATGAGCAGTTCTTC
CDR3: CASSGGLAGRYEQFF

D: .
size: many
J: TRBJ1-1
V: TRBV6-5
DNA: TGTGCCAGCAGTTACTATCCTCAAAATCACGGGGGGACCACTGAAGCTTTCTTT
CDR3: CASSYYPQNHGGTTEAFF